Listed here is a single T cell receptor (beta chain). Profiled with immunoSEQ multiplex PCR; TCRdb holds only in-frame clones, not every one. The sample shows fewer than 40,000 clones, approximately 88% of them seen only once. This record belongs to a study of regulatory dendritic cells for organ transplantation. The junction had 6 bases not matched to a gene; V was cut back by 3 bases and J by 4 bases. CDR1 and CDR2 (germline): LNHDA, SQIVND (reference sequence). The CDR3 contains 15 residues. The sequence was obtained from a human donor in good health. This rearrangement joins TRBV19 to TRBJ2-1; 7 bases are a match to TRBD1. The sample comprised naive CD4+ T cells from blood. Subset reported: CD45RA+ naive T cells. As DNA, the CDR3 is TGTGCCAGTAGTATTTTAGGGGGCAGGTACAATGAGCAGTTCTTC. This encodes CASSILGGRYNEQFF.